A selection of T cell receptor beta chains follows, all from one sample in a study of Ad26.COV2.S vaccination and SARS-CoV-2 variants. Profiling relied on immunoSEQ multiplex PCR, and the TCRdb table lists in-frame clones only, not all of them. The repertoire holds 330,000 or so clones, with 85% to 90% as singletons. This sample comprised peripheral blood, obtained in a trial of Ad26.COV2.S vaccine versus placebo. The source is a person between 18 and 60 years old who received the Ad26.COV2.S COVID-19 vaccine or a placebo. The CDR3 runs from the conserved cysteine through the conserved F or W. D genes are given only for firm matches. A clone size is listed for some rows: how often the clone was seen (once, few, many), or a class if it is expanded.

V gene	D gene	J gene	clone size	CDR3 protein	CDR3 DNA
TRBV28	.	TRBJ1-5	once	CASSLRGSGNQPQHF	TGTGCCAGCAGTTTACGGGGATCTGGCAATCAGCCCCAGCATTTT
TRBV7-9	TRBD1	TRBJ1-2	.	CASSPRTGLNYGYTF	TGTGCCAGCAGCCCGCGGACAGGGCTAAACTATGGCTACACCTTC
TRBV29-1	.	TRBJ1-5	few	CSVRVGTFNQPQHF	TGCAGCGTGCGGGTTGGCACCTTCAATCAGCCCCAGCATTTT
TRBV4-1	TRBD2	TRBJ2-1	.	CASSQVALAGYDEQFF	TGCGCCAGCAGCCAAGTGGCACTAGCGGGGTACGATGAGCAGTTCTTC
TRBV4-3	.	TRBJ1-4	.	CASSQDLKGVNEKLFF	TGCGCCAGCAGCCAAGATCTGAAAGGTGTAAATGAAAAACTGTTTTTT
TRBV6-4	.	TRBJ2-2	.	CASRGGENTGELFF	TGTGCCAGCAGAGGGGGGGAGAACACCGGGGAGCTGTTTTTT
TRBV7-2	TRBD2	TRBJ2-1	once	CASSPIAGVRNEQFF	TGTGCCAGCAGCCCGATAGCGGGAGTACGTAATGAGCAGTTCTTC
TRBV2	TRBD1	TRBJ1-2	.	CASGGLGTDLGGYTF	TGTGCCAGCGGGGGGCTAGGGACAGACTTGGGTGGCTACACCTTC
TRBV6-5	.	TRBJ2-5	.	CASSYNWVGVKTQYF	TGTGCCAGCAGTTACAATTGGGTGGGGGTGAAGACCCAGTACTTC
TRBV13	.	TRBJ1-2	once	CASSLGLWGSNYGYTF	TGTGCCAGCAGCTTAGGCCTTTGGGGGTCTAACTATGGCTACACCTTC
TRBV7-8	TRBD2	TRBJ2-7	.	CASSSRTSGVYEQYF	TGTGCCAGCAGCTCCAGGACTAGCGGGGTCTACGAGCAGTACTTC
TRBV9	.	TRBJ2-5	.	CASSVDLRGRQETQYF	TGTGCCAGCAGCGTAGACCTCCGGGGGCGCCAAGAGACCCAGTACTTC
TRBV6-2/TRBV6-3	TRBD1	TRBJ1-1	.	CASSFSFSGGRNTEAFF	TGTGCCAGCAGTTTCTCTTTTTCAGGGGGCAGGAACACTGAAGCTTTCTTT
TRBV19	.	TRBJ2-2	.	CASSIARNTGELFF	TGTGCCAGTAGTATAGCTAGGAACACCGGGGAGCTGTTTTTT
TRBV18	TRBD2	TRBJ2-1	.	CASSPGAGARGSGNEQFF	TGTGCCAGCTCACCAGGAGCGGGGGCACGGGGGAGTGGGAATGAGCAGTTCTTC